This T cell receptor (beta chain) appears in the sequencing data of a study of T cell responses to AZD1222 COVID-19 vaccine. Study details: Investigators merged groups given second doses at roughly 4 or roughly 12 weeks.

V lost 4 bases, J lost 0 bases, and 16 bases lay in between. Germline V gene lookup returns CDR1 SGHRS and CDR2 YFSETQ. The CDR3 consists of 16 residues. Study results and caveats: The sample set comprised mostly white British donors with more females, and clonal diversity was possibly underestimated.

About this clone itself: The antigen is undetermined.

Generated by immunoSEQ multiplex PCR, the TCRdb table keeps only in-frame clones and is missing some. The repertoire includes approximately 130,000 clones, over 90% of them detected once, and around 0.91% sits in the top ten. This rearrangement joins TRBV5-1 to TRBJ1-1; D may be TRBD1 (5 bases). This specimen was peripheral blood, taken on day 0 of AZD1222 vaccination. The TCR sequence derives from an adult in good health. In DNA form, the CDR3 reads TGCGCCAGCAGCCAATTGGTGGGGGGGATGAACACTGAAGCTTTCTTT. Translation: CASSQLVGGMNTEAFF. Supplemented by reference TRBV5-1 and TRBJ1-1, the full variable domain reads KAGVTQTPRYLIKTRGQQVTLSCSPISGHRSVSWYQQTPGQGLQFLFEYFSETQRNKGNFPGRFSGRQFSNSRSEMNVSTLELGDSALYLCASSQLVGGMNTEAFFGQGTRLTVV.